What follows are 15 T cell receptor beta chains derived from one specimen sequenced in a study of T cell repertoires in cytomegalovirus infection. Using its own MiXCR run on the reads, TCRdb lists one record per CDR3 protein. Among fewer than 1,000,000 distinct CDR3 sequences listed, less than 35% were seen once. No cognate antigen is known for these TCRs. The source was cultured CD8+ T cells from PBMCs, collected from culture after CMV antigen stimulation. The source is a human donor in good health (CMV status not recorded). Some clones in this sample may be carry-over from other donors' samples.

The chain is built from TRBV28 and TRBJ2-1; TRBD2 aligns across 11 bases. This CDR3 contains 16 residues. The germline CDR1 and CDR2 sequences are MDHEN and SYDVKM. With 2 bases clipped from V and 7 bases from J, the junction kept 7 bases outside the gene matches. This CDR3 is CASSLASGGSTNEQFF. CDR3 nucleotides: TGTGCCAGCAGTTTAGCTAGCGGGGGGTCCACGAATGAGCAGTTCTTC.

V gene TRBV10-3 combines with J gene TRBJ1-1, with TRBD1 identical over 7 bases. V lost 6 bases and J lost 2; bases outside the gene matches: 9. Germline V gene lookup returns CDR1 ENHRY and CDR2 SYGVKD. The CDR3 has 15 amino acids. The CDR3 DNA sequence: TGTGCCATCAGGACAGGGAAGGGGCCAAACACTGAAGCTTTCTTT. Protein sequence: CAIRTGKGPNTEAFF.

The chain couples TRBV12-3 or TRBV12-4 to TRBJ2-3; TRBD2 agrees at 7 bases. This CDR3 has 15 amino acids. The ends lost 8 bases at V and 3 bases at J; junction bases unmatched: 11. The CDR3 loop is CASSLRSGATDTQYF. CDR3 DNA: TGTGCCAGCTCCTTAAGGAGCGGGGCTACAGATACGCAGTATTTT.

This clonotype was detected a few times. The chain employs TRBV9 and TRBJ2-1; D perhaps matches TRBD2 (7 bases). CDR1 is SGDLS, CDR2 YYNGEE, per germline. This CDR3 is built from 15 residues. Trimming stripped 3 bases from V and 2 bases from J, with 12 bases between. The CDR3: CASSEGGTTYNEQFF. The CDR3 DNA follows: TGTGCCAGCAGCGAGGGGGGGACTACCTACAATGAGCAGTTCTTC.

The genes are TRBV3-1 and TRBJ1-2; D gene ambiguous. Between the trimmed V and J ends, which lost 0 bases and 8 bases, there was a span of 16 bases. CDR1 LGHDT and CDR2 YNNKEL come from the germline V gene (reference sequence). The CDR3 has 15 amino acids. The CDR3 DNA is TGTGCCAGCAGCCAAGAAGCCGGGCCAACTCACGGCTACACCTTC. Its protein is CASSQEAGPTHGYTF.

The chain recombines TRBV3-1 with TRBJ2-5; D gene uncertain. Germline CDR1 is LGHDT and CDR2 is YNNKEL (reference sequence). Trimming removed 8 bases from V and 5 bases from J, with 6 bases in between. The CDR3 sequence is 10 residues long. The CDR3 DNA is TGTGCCAGCGGATCGGAGACCCAGTACTTC. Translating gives CASGSETQYF.

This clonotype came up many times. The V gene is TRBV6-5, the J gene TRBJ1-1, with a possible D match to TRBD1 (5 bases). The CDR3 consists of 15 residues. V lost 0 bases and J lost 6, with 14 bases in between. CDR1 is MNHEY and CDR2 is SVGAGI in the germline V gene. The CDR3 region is CASSYSTEGSSEAFF. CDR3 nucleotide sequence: TGTGCCAGCAGTTACTCGACCGAGGGGAGCTCTGAAGCTTTCTTT.

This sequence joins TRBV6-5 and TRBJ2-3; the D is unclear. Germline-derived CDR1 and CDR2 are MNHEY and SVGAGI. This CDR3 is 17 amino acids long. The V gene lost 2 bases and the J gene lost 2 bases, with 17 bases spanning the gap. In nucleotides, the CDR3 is TGTGCCAGCAGTTACGATATAGGACGTGAGTCCACAGATACGCAGTATTTT. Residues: CASSYDIGRESTDTQYF.

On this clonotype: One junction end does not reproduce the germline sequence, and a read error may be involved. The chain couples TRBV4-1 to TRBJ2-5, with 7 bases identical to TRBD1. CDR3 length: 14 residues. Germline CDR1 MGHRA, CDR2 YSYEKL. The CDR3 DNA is TGTGCCAGCAGCCATAAGACAGGGCGAGAGACCCAGTACTTC. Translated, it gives CASSHKTGRETQYF.

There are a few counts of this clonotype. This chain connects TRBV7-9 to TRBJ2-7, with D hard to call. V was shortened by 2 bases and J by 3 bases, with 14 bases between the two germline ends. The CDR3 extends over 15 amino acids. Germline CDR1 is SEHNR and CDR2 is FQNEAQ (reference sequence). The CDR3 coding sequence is TGTGCCAGCAGCTTAAGAACGAGCCCCAGCTACGAGCAGTACTTC. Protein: CASSLRTSPSYEQYF.

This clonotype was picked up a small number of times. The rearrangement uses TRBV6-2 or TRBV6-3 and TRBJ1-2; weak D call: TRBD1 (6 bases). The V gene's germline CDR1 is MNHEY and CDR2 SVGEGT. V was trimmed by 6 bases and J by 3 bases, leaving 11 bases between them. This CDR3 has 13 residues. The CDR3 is CASSWDTDYGYTF. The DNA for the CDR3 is TGTGCCAGCAGCTGGGACACGGACTATGGCTACACCTTC.

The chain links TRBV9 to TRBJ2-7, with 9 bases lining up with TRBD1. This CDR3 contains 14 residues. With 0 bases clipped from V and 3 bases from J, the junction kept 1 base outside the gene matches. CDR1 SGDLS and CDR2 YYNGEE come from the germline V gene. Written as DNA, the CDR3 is TGTGCCAGCAGCGTAGCGGGACAGGGCTACGAGCAGTACTTC. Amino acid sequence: CASSVAGQGYEQYF.

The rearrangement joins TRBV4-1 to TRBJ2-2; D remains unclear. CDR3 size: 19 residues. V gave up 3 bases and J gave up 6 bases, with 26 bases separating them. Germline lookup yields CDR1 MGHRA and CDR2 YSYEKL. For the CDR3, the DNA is TGCGCCAGCAGCCACCCAACCCTCCGATTGATGAACACACCCGGGGAGCTGTTTTTT. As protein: CASSHPTLRLMNTPGELFF.

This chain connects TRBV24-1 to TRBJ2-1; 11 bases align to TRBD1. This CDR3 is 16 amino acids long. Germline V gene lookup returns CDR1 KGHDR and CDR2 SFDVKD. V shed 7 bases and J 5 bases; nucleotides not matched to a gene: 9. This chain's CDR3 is CATSERPGQGDNEQFF. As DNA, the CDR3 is TGTGCCACCAGCGAAAGACCGGGACAGGGGGACAATGAGCAGTTCTTC.

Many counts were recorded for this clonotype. CDR3 DNA sequence: TGTGCCAGCAGCTTCGTTTTTAGCACAGATACGCAGTATTTT. It specifies CASSFVFSTDTQYF. The J gene is TRBJ2-3, the V gene TRBV7-2; D gene unclear. The CDR3 extends over 14 amino acids. V lost 3 bases to trimming and J lost 0 bases, with 7 bases between them. The germline gives CDR1 SGHTA, CDR2 FQGNSA.